This T cell receptor beta chain was sequenced during a study of blood T cell repertoires in COVID-19. Sequencing used immunoSEQ multiplex PCR; TCRdb keeps in-frame clones, though not all of them. The profile shows about 170,000 clones, around 78% of them singletons. Recovery among Cohort 3 donors was established by two negative PCRs, clearance, or symptom resolution. Per the germline V gene, CDR1 is MNHEY and CDR2 is SMNVEV (reference sequence). V was clipped by 3 bases and J by 6 bases; unmatched bases: 0. The CDR3 runs to 12 residues. Sequences were obtained from PBMCs or T cells enriched from blood (not recorded which). The sequence derives from a woman between 50 and 59 years old who had recovered from COVID-19. The chain recombines TRBV27 with TRBJ2-3, with 7 bases that match TRBD2. The chain's CDR3 is CASSFGGDTQYF. In DNA form, the CDR3 reads TGTGCCAGCAGTTTCGGGGGGGATACGCAGTATTTT.